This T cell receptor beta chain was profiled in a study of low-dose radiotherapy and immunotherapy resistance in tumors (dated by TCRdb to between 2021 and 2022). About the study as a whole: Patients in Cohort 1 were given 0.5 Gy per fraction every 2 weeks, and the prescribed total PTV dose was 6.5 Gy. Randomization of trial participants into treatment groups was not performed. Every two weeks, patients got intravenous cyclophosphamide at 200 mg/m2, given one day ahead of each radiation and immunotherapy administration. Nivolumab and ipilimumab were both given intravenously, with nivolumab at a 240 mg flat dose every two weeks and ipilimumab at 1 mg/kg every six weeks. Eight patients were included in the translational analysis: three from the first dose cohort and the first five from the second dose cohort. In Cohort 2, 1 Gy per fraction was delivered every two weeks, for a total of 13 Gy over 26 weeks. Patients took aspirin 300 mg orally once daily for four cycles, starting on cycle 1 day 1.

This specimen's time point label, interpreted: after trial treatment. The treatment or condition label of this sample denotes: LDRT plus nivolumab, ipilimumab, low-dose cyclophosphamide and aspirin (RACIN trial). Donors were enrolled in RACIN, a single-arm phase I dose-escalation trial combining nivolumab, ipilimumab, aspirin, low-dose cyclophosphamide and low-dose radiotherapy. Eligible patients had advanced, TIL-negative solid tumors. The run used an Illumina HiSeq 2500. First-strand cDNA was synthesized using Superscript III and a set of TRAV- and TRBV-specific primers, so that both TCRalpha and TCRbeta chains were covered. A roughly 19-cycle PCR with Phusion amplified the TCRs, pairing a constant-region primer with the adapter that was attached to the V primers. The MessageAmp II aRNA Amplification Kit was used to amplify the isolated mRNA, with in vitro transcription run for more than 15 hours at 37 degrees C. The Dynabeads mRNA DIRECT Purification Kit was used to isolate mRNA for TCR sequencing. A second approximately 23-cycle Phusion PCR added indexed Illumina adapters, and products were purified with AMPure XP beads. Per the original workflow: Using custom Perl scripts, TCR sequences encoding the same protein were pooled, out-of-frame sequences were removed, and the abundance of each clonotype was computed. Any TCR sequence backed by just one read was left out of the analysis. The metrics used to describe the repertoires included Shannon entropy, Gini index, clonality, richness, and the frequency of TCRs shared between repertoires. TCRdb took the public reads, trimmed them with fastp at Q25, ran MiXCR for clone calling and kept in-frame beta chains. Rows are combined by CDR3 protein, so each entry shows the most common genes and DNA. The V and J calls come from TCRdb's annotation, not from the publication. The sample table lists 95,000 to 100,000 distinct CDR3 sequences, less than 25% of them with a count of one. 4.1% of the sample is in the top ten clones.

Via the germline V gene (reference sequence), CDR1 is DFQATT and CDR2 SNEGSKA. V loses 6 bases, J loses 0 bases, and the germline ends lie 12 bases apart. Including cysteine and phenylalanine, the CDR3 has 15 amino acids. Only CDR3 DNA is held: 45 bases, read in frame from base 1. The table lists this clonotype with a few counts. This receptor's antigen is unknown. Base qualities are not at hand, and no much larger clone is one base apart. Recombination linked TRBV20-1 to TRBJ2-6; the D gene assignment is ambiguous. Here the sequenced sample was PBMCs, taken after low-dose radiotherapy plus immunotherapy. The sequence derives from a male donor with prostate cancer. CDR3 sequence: CSAPSQSSGANVLTF. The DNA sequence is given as TGCAGTGCCCCTTCTCAGAGCTCTGGGGCCAACGTCCTGACTTTC.